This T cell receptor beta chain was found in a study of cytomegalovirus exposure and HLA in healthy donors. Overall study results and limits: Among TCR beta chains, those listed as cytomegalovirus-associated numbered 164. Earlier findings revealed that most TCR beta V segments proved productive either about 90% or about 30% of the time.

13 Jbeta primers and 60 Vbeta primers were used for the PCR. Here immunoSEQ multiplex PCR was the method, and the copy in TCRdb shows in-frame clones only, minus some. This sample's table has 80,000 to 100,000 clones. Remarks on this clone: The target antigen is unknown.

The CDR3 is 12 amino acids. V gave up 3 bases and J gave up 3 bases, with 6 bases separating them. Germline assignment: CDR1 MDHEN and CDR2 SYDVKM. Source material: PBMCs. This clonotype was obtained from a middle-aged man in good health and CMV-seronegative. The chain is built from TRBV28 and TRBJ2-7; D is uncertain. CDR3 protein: CASSFQVYEQYF. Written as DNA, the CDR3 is TGTGCCAGCAGTTTCCAGGTCTACGAGCAGTACTTC.